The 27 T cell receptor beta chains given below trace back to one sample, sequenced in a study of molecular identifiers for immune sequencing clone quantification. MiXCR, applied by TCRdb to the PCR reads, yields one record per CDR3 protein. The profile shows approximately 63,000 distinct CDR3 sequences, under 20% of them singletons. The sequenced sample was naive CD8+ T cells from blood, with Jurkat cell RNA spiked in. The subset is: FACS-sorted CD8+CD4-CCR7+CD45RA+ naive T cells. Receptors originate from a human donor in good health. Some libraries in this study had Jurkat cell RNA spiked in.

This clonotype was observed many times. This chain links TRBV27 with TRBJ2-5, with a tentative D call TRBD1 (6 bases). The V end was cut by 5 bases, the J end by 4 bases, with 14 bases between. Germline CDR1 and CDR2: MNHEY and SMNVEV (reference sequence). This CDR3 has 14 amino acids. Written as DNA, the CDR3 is TGTGCCAGCAGTCCGCAGGGGTCTCGAGAGACCCAGTACTTC. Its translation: CASSPQGSRETQYF.

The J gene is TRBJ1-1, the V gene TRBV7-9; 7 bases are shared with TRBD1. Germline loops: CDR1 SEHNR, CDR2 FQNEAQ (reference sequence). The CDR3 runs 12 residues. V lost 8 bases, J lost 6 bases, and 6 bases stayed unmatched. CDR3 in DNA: TGTGCCAGCCGGGACAGTGAGTCTGAAGCTTTCTTT. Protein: CASRDSESEAFF.

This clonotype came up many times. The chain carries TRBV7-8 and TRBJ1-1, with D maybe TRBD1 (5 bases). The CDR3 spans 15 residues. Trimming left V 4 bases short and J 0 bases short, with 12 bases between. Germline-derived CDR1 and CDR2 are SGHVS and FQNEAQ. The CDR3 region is CASSYNRQMNTEAFF. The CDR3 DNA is TGTGCCAGCAGCTACAACAGACAGATGAACACTGAAGCTTTCTTT.

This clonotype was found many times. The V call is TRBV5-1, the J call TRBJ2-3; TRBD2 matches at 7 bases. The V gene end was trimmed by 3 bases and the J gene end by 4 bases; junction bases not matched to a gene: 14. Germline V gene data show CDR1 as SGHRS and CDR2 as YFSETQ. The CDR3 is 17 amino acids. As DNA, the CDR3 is TGCGCCAGCAGCTGGAAGGGAGTGAGGGCGGGAGCAGATACGCAGTATTTT. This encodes CASSWKGVRAGADTQYF.

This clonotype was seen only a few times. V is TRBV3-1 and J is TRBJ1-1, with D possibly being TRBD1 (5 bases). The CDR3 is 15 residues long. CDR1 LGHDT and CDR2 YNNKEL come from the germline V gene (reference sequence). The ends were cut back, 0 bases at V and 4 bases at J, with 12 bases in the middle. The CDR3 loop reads CASSQDQGWGTEAFF. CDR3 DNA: TGTGCCAGCAGCCAAGATCAGGGTTGGGGCACTGAAGCTTTCTTT.

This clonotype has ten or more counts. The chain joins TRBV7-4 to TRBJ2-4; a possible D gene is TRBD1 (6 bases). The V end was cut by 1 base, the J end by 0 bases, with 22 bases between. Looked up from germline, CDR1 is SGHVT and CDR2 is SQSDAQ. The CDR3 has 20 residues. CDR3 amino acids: CASSLVGDTKKRVAKNIQYF. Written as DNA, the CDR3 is TGTGCCAGCAGCTTAGTAGGGGACACAAAAAAACGAGTAGCCAAAAACATTCAGTACTTC.

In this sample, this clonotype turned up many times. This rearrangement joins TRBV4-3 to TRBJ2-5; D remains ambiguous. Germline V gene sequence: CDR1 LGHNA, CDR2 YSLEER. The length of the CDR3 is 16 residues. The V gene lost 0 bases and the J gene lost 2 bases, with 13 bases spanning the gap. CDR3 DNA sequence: TGCGCCAGCAGCCAAGATCGGTGGCGACAACAAGAGACCCAGTACTTC. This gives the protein CASSQDRWRQQETQYF.

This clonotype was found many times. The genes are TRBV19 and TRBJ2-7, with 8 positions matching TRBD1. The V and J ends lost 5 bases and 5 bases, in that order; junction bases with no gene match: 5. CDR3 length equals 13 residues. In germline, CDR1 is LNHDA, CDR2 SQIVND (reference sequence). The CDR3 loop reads CASSAGGRNEQYF. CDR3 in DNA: TGTGCCAGTAGTGCAGGGGGCAGGAACGAGCAGTACTTC.

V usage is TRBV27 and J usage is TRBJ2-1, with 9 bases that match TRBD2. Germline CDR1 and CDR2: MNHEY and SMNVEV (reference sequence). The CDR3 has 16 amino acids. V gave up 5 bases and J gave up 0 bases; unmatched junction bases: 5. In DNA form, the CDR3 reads TGTGCCAGCAGTCCGCGGGGGGGTACCTCCTACAATGAGCAGTTCTTC. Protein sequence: CASSPRGGTSYNEQFF.

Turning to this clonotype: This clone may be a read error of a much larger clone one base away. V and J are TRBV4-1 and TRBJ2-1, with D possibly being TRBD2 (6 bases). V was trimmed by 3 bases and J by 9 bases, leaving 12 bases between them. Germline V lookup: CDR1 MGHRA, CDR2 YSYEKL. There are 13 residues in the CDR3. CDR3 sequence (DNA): TGCGCCAGCAGCCAGGAGGGCCCCGGTGAGCAGTTCTTC. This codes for CASSQEGPGEQFF.

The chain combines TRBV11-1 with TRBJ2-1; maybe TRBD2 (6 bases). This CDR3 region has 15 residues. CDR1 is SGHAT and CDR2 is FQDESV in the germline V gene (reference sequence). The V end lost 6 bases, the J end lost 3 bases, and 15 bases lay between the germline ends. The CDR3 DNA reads TGTGCCAGCAGTAAGACCTGGGGGGACTACAATGAGCAGTTCTTC. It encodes CASSKTWGDYNEQFF. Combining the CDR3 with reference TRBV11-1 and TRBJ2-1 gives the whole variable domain EAEVAQSPRYKITEKSQAVAFWCDPISGHATLYWYRQILGQGPELLVQFQDESVVDDSQLPKDRFSAERLKGVDSTLKIQPAELGDSAMYLCASSKTWGDYNEQFFGPGTRLTVL.

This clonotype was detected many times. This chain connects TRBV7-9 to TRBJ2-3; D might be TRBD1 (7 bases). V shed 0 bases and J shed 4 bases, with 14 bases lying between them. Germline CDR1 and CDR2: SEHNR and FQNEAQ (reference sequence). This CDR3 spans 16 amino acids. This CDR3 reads CASSLAGGQESDTQYF. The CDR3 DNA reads TGTGCCAGCAGCTTAGCGGGAGGACAGGAGTCAGATACGCAGTATTTT.

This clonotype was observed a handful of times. Here the CDR3 DNA reads TGTGCCAGCAGCCTACGACTAGCGGGGTCCAAAAACATTCAGTACTTC. Translating gives CASSLRLAGSKNIQYF. This chain links TRBV3-1 with TRBJ2-4, with 11 nucleotides matching TRBD2. In germline, CDR1 is LGHDT, CDR2 YNNKEL (reference sequence). CDR3 length: 16 residues. J was trimmed by 2 bases and V by 4 bases; bases with no gene match: 4.

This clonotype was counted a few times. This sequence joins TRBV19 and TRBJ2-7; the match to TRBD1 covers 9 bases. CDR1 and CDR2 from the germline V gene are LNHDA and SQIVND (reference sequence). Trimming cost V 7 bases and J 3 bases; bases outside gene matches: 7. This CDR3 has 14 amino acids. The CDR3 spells CASNTGTGRYEQYF. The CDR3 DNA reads TGTGCCAGTAATACCGGGACAGGGCGCTACGAGCAGTACTTC.

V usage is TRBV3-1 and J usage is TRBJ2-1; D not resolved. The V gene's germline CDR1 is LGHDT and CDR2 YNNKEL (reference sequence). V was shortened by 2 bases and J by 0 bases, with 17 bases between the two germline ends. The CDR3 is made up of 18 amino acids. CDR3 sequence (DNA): TGTGCCAGCAGCCAATTGGGGTGGGGTAGCTTCTCCTACAATGAGCAGTTCTTC. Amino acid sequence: CASSQLGWGSFSYNEQFF.

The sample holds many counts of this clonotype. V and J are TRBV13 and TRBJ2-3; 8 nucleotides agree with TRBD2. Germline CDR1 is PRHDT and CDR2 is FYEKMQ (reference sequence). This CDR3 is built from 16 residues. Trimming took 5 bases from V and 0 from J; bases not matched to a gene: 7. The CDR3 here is CASSTRLALSTDTQYF. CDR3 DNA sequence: TGTGCCAGCAGCACTCGACTAGCGCTTAGCACAGATACGCAGTATTTT.

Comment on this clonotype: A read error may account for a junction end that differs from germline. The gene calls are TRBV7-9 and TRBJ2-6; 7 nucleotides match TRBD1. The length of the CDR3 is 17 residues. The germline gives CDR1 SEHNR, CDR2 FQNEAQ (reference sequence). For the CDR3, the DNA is TGTACCAGCAGCTCTCAAACAGGGGCTTTTGGGGCCAACGTCCTGACTTTC. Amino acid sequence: CTSSSQTGAFGANVLTF.

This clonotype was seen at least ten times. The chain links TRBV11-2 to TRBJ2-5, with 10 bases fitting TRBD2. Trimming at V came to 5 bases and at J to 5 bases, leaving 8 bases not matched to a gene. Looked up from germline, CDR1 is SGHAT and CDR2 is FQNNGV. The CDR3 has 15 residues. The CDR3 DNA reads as TGTGCCAGCAGCACGTGGACTAGCGGACCCGAGACCCAGTACTTC. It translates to CASSTWTSGPETQYF. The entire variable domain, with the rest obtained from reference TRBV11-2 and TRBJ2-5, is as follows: EAGVAQSPRYKIIEKRQSVAFWCNPISGHATLYWYQQILGQGPKLLIQFQNNGVVDDSQLPKDRFSAERLKGVDSTLKIQPAKLEDSAVYLCASSTWTSGPETQYFGPGTRLLVL.

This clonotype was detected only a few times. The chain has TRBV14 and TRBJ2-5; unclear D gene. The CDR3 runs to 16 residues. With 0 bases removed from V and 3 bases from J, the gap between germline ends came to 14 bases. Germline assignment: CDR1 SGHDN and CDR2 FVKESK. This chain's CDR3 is CASSQDLQEQEETQYF. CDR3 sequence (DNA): TGTGCCAGCAGCCAAGATCTGCAGGAGCAGGAAGAGACCCAGTACTTC.

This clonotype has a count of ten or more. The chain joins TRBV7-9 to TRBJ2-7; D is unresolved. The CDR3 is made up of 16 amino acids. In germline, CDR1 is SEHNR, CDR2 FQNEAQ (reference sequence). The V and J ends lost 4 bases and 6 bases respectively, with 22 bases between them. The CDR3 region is CASSSLYRAESGEQYF. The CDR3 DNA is TGTGCCAGCAGCTCATTATATCGGGCGGAGAGTGGCGAGCAGTACTTC.

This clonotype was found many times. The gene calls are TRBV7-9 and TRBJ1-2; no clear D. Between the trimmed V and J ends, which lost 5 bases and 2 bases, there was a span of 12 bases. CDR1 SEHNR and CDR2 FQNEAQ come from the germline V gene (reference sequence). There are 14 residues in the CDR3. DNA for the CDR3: TGTGCCAGCAGCCCCGATACCGAAAACTATGGCTACACCTTC. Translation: CASSPDTENYGYTF.

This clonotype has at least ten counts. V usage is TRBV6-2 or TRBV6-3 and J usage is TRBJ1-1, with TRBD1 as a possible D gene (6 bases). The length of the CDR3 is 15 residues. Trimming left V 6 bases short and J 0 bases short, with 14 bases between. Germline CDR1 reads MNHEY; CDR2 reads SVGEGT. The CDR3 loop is CASRQDRVMNTEAFF. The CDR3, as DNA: TGTGCCAGCAGGCAGGACAGAGTCATGAACACTGAAGCTTTCTTT.

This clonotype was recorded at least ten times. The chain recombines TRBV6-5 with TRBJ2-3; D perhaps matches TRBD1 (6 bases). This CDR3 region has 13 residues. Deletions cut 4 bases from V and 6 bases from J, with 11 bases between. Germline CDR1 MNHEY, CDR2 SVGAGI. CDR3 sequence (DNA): TGTGCCAGCAGTTCTGACAGGCGCGATACGCAGTATTTT. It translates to CASSSDRRDTQYF.

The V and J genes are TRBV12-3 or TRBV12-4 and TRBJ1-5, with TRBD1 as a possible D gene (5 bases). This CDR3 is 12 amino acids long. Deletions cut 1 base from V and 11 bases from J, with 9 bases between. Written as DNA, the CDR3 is TGTGCCAGCAGTTTAGGGGGGGAAGCCCAGCATTTT. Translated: CASSLGGEAQHF.

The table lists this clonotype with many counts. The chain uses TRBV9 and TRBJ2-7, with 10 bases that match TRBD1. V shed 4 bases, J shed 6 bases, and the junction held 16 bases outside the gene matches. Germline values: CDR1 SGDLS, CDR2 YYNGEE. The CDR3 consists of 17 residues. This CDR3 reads CASSPRKTGTGESEQYF. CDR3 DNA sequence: TGTGCCAGCAGCCCGCGCAAGACCGGGACAGGGGAAAGCGAGCAGTACTTC.

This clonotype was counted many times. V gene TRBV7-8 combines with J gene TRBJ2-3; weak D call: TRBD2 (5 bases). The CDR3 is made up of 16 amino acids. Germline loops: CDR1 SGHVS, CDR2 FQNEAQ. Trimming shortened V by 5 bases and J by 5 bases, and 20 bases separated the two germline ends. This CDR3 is CASSRNDAGFRDTQYF. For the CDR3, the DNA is TGTGCCAGCAGCCGCAATGACGCGGGTTTTAGAGATACGCAGTATTTT.

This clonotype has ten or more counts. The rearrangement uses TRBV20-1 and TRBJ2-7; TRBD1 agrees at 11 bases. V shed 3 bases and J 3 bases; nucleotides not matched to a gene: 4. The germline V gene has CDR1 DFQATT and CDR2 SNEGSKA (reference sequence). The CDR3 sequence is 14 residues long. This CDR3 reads CSASGQGAIYEQYF. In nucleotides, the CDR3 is TGCAGTGCTAGCGGACAGGGGGCGATCTACGAGCAGTACTTC.